Listed below are T cell receptor beta chains from one sample, sequenced in a study of shared clonotypes between healthy human individuals. The table came from immunoSEQ multiplex PCR; TCRdb's copy has only in-frame clones and leaves some out. The sample records over a million clones, approximately 97% being singletons. The sample comprised naive CD4+ T cells sorted from blood. The receptors derive from a man aged 30-40 years in good health. The CDR3 runs from the conserved cysteine through the conserved F or W. D genes are given only for firm matches.

D gene	V gene	J gene	CDR3 protein	CDR3 DNA
.	TRBV29-1	TRBJ1-1	CSATMNTEAFF	TGCAGCGCCACCATGAACACTGAAGCTTTCTTT
.	TRBV11-2	TRBJ2-7	CASSLVRGSYEQYF	TGTGCCAGCAGCTTAGTTAGGGGTTCCTACGAGCAGTACTTC
.	TRBV5-4	TRBJ2-3	CASSPHISTDTQYF	TGTGCCAGCAGCCCCCATATTAGCACAGATACGCAGTATTTT
.	TRBV19	TRBJ1-5	CASSMPRGAGGGNQPQHF	TGTGCCAGTAGTATGCCCCGTGGAGCCGGGGGTGGCAATCAGCCCCAGCATTTT
TRBD2	TRBV19	TRBJ2-1	CASSIIQGGVAGVFF	TGTGCCAGTAGTATTATTCAGGGTGGGGTAGCGGGAGTGTTCTTC
.	TRBV6-5	TRBJ1-4	CASRPWRLNEKLFF	TGTGCCAGCCGCCCGTGGCGGCTAAATGAAAAACTGTTTTTT
.	TRBV6-1	TRBJ1-4	CASSEGKSNEKLFF	TGTGCCAGCAGTGAAGGAAAGTCTAATGAAAAACTGTTTTTT
.	TRBV6-5	TRBJ2-5	CASSYWAGETQYF	TGTGCCAGCAGTTACTGGGCGGGGGAGACCCAGTACTTC
TRBD2	TRBV28	TRBJ2-7	CASSLAREGRGSYEQYF	TGTGCCAGCAGTTTGGCGCGGGAGGGCCGAGGATCCTACGAGCAGTACTTC
.	TRBV9	TRBJ2-2	CASSVFNSAGWYTGELFF	TGTGCCAGCAGCGTATTTAATTCCGCAGGGTGGTACACCGGGGAGCTGTTTTTT
.	TRBV21-1	TRBJ2-7	CASSPDRVNVGQYF	TGTGCCAGCAGCCCGGACAGGGTGAATGTTGGGCAGTACTTC
.	TRBV9	TRBJ2-2	CASSVAGNTGELFF	TGTGCCAGCAGCGTAGCTGGGAACACCGGGGAGCTGTTTTTT
.	TRBV6-5	TRBJ2-2	CASSYFTNTGELFF	TGTGCCAGCAGTTACTTCACGAACACCGGGGAGCTGTTTTTT
.	TRBV9	TRBJ2-7	CASSVAYGPYEQYF	TGTGCCAGCAGCGTAGCTTACGGACCGTACGAGCAGTACTTC
TRBD1	TRBV7-8	TRBJ2-7	CASSSIRDSSMGEHF	TGTGCCAGCAGCTCTATCCGGGACAGCTCGATGGGGGAGCACTTC